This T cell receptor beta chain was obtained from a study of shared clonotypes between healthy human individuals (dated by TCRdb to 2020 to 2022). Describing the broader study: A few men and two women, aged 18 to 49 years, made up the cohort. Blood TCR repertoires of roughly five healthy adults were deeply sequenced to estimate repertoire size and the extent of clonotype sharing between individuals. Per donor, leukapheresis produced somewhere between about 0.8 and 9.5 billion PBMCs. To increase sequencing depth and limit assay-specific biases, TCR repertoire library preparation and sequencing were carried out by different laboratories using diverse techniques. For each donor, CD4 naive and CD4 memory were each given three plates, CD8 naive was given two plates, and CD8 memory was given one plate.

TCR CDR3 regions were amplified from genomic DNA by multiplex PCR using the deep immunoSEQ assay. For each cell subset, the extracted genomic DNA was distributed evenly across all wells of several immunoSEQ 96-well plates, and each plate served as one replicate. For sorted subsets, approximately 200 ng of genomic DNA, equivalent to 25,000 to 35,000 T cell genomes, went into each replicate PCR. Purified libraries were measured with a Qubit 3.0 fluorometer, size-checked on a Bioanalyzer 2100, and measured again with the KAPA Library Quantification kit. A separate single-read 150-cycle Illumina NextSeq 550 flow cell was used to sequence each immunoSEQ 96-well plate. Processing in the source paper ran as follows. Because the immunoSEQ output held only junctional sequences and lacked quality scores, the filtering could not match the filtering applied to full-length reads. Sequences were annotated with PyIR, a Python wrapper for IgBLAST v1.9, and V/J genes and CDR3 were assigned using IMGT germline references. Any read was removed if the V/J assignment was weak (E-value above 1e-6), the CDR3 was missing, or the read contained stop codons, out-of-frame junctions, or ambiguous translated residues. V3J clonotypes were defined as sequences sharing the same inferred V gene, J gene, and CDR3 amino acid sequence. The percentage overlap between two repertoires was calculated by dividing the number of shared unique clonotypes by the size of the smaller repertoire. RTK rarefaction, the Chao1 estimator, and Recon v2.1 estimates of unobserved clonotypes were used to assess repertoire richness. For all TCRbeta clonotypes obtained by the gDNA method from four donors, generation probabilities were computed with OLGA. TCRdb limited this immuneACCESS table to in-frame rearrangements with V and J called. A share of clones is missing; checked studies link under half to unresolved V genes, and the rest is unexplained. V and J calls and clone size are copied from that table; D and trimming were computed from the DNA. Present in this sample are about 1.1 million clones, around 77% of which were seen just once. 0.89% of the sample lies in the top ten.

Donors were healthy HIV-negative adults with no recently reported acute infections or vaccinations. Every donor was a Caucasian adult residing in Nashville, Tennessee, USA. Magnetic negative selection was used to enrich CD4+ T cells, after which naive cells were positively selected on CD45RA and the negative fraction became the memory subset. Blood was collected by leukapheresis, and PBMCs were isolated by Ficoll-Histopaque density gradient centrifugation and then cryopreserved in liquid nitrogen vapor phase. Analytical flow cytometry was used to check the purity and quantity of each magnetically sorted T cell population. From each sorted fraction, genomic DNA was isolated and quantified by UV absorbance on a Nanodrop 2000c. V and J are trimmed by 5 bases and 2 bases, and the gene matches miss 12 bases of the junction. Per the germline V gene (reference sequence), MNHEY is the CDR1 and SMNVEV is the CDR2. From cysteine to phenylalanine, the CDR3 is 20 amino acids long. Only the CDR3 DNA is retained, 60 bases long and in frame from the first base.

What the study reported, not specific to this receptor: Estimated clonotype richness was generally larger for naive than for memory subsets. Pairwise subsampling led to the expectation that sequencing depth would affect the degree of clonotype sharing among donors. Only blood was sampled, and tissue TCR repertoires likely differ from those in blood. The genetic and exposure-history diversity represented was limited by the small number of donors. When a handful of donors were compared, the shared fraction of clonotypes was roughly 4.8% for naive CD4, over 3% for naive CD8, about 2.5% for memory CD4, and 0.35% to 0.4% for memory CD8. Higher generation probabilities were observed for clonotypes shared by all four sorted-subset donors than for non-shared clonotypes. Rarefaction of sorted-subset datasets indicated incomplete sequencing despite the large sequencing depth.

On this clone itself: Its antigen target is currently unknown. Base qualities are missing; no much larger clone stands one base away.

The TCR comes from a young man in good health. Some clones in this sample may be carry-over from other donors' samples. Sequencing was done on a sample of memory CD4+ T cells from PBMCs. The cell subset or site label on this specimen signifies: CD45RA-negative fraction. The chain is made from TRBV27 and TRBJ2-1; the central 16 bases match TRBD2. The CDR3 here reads CASSPPPGLAGGRPYNEQFF. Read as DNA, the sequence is TGTGCCAGCAGTCCCCCACCGGGACTAGCGGGAGGGCGCCCCTACAATGAGCAGTTCTTC.